This T cell receptor beta chain was sequenced for a study of beta chain features in type 1 diabetes. General observations from the study: Significant though moderate, a shortening of TCRB CDR3s appeared in all four CD4+ subsets of Type 1 diabetes patients. Cells carrying high TCR expression could end up over-represented when cDNA is sequenced. The naive, central memory and Treg TCRB repertoires of patients appeared to be more similar to one another than those of healthy donors.

J gave up 2 bases and V 5 bases, and 4 bases lay outside the gene matches. The germline V gene has CDR1 LNHDA and CDR2 SQIVND (reference sequence). This CDR3 spans 15 amino acids. Every bit of the isolated RNA underwent reverse transcription, so sequencing read expressed TCRB transcripts. About 1 million reads, on average, came from each of the stem cell-like memory T cell samples. Sequencing was performed with immunoSEQ multiplex PCR; in TCRdb, only in-frame clones are kept and a portion is missing. This sample has about 25,000 clones, with 68% found just once. Concerning this clone: Its antigen is unknown.

The sample comprised stem cell memory CD4+ T cells from blood. This TCR was sampled from a woman aged 40 to 55 with type 1 diabetes. The rearrangement links TRBV19 to TRBJ2-1; TRBD2 agrees at 9 bases. DNA of the CDR3: TGTGCCAGTAGTCGGACTAGCGAGACCTACAATGAGCAGTTCTTC. Translated, it gives CASSRTSETYNEQFF.